This record looks at one T cell receptor (beta chain) sequence and its context. This specimen comes from a study of blood T cell repertoires in COVID-19. About the research overall: The analysed material was cDNA or gDNA that came from T cells, B-cell-depleted T cells, or PBMCs.

Profiled with immunoSEQ multiplex PCR; TCRdb holds only in-frame clones, not every one. The sample includes about 100,000 clones, 90% to 95% of them seen just once. This CDR3 has 14 amino acids. V was cut by 2 bases and J by 5 bases, with 11 bases left in between. Germline V gene sequence: CDR1 SGDLS, CDR2 YYNGEE. Specimen: peripheral blood. The sequence was obtained from a middle-aged man with acute or convalescent COVID-19. The chain is built from TRBV9 and TRBJ1-5; no clear D gene. The CDR3 nucleotides are TGTGCCAGCAGCGTCGGACTAGGTGATCAGCCCCAGCATTTT. It codes for CASSVGLGDQPQHF.